This T cell receptor (beta chain) emerged from a study of identical twins. This clonotype was counted ten times or more. TCRdb re-analysed the 5' RACE reads in MiXCR, keeping a single row per CDR3 protein. The sample gives roughly 710,000 distinct CDR3 sequences, around 6% of which show up once; around 1.7% is in the top ten. V lost 4 bases and J 6 bases, leaving 16 bases between the germline ends. Germline CDR1 and CDR2: SGHRS and YFSETQ. This CDR3 spans 14 amino acids. The chain joins TRBV5-1 to TRBJ1-1; tentatively, D is TRBD1 (6 bases). This TCR was sampled from a man between 18 and 29 years old in good health. The source material was naive T cells sorted from blood. Here the CDR3 DNA reads TGCGCCAGCAGCAAGGACAGCCTAGGCGCTGAAGCTTTCTTT. Translated, it gives CASSKDSLGAEAFF. Full variable domain (outside the CDR3, taken from reference TRBV5-1 and TRBJ1-1): KAGVTQTPRYLIKTRGQQVTLSCSPISGHRSVSWYQQTPGQGLQFLFEYFSETQRNKGNFPGRFSGRQFSNSRSEMNVSTLELGDSALYLCASSKDSLGAEAFFGQGTRLTVV.